This note documents a single T cell receptor beta chain sequence. This entry belongs to a study of blood T cell repertoires in COVID-19. The germline V gene has CDR1 MDHEN and CDR2 SYDVKM. This CDR3 region has 17 residues. V gave up 5 bases and J gave up 6 bases; unmatched junction bases: 15. The protocol was immunoSEQ multiplex PCR, while the TCRdb copy is restricted to in-frame clones and leaves out a portion. The table shows about 200,000 clones, with roughly 86% occurring only once. The receptor was derived from a man between 40 and 49 years old with acute COVID-19. The V and J genes are TRBV28 and TRBJ2-3, with 9 bases that match TRBD2. The sequencing sample was made of PBMCs or T cells enriched from blood (not recorded which). CDR3 DNA sequence: TGTGCCAGCAGTACCCCCTCGGGGCTAGCGGGATCTGATACGCAGTATTTT. This sequence encodes CASSTPSGLAGSDTQYF.